What follows are 17 T cell receptor beta chains derived from one specimen sequenced in a study of T cells in Graves' hyperthyroidism and ophthalmopathy. Amplification yielded TCR beta CDR3 regions, with RNA transcripts as the source. Carried out on the TCR CDR3, a first-round RT-PCR used the HTBI primer set. TCRdb recomputed calls from the multiplex PCR reads with MiXCR, one row per CDR3 protein. The table lists approximately 610,000 distinct CDR3 sequences, roughly 17% of them singletons. Sequencing was done on a sample of blood. The receptors were sampled from a woman aged 18-29 years with Graves' hyperthyroidism.

This clonotype was seen ten or more times. The chain uses TRBV6-1 and TRBJ2-2; no reliable D call. This CDR3 spans 15 amino acids. Germline V gives CDR1 MNHNS, CDR2 SASEGT. V gave up 2 bases and J gave up 0 bases, with 7 bases separating them. CDR3 bases: TGTGCCAGCAGTGAATACGGAGCGAACACCGGGGAGCTGTTTTTT. This gives the protein CASSEYGANTGELFF.

V gene TRBV5-5 combines with J gene TRBJ2-5, with a tentative D call TRBD2 (5 bases). Germline V CDR1 and CDR2: SGHKS, YYEKEE (reference sequence). The CDR3 contains 14 residues. Deletions cut 4 bases from V and 5 bases from J, with 15 bases between. CDR3 DNA: TGTGCCAGCAGCGCCGGGCTCGGCGGGGAGACCCAGTACTTC. This gives the protein CASSAGLGGETQYF.

The chain recombines TRBV5-4 with TRBJ2-3; 14 bases align to TRBD2. Germline V gene data show CDR1 as SGHNT and CDR2 as YYREEE (reference sequence). Trimming removed 2 bases from V and 0 bases from J; junction bases left unmatched: 5. This CDR3 is 18 amino acids long. The CDR3 sequence: CASSFGLAGGVSTDTQYF. The DNA of the CDR3 is TGTGCCAGCAGCTTCGGACTAGCGGGGGGAGTTAGCACAGATACGCAGTATTTT. Looking up the rest from reference TRBV5-4 and TRBJ2-3 gives the full variable domain: ETGVTQSPTHLIKTRGQQVTLRCSSQSGHNTVSWYQQALGQGPQFIFQYYREEENGRGNFPPRFSGLQFPNYSSELNVNALELDDSALYLCASSFGLAGGVSTDTQYFGPGTRLTVL.

The chain uses TRBV29-1 and TRBJ2-1; 14 bases align to TRBD2. This CDR3 comprises 17 residues. The trim removed 8 bases at V and 12 bases at J, leaving 21 bases unmatched. The germline CDR1 and CDR2 sequences are SQVTM and ANQGSEA. CDR3 coding DNA: TGCAGCCCCGTCCGGTTAGGTCCGGGACTAGCGGGAGCGGTGCAGTTCTTC. Protein sequence: CSPVRLGPGLAGAVQFF.

The gene calls are TRBV4-3 and TRBJ2-7, with TRBD1 identical over 11 bases. Trimming cost V 0 bases and J 6 bases; bases outside gene matches: 10. The CDR3 is 17 residues long. CDR1 and CDR2 (germline): LGHNA, YSLEER. In DNA form, the CDR3 reads TGCGCCAGCAGCCAAGAAAGTACCGGGACAGGGGGTTTCGAGCAGTACTTC. Protein: CASSQESTGTGGFEQYF.

J is TRBJ1-2 and V is TRBV19; D perhaps matches TRBD1 (5 bases). Germline V CDR1 and CDR2: LNHDA, SQIVND (reference sequence). The CDR3 has 13 amino acids. Trimming took 4 bases from V and 1 from J, leaving 7 bases between them. The CDR3 DNA sequence: TGTGCCAGTAGTACCCAGGGTAACTATGGCTACACCTTC. This gives the protein CASSTQGNYGYTF.

At least ten counts were recorded for this clonotype. The DNA of the CDR3 is TGCAGTGCTAGAGATATAGGGGAGGTAACCTACGAGCAGTACTTC. Amino acid sequence: CSARDIGEVTYEQYF. This chain connects TRBV20-1 to TRBJ2-7, with D possibly matching TRBD2 (6 bases). The CDR3 contains 15 residues. V lost 0 bases to trimming and J lost 2 bases, with 14 bases between them. Per germline, CDR1 DFQATT and CDR2 SNEGSKA (reference sequence).

The genes are TRBV19 and TRBJ1-2; D is undetermined. The V end was cut by 1 base, the J end by 3 bases, with 9 bases between. The CDR3 is 14 residues long. Per the germline V gene, CDR1 is LNHDA and CDR2 is SQIVND (reference sequence). CDR3 protein: CASSIARPYYGYTF. The CDR3 bases are TGTGCCAGTAGTATAGCCAGGCCTTACTATGGCTACACCTTC.

This clonotype was seen repeatedly, ten times or more. This chain uses TRBV7-9 with TRBJ1-2; no reliable D call. Germline values: CDR1 SEHNR, CDR2 FQNEAQ (reference sequence). This CDR3 is built from 15 residues. V was trimmed by 0 bases and J by 5 bases, leaving 13 bases between them. The chain's CDR3 is CASSLAHLSAYGYTF. The CDR3 DNA reads TGTGCCAGCAGCTTAGCCCATCTCTCGGCTTATGGCTACACCTTC.

J is TRBJ2-1 and V is TRBV4-3; D perhaps matches TRBD2 (6 bases). This CDR3 is 15 amino acids long. V was pared by 1 base and J by 6 bases, with 13 bases between. Per germline, CDR1 LGHNA and CDR2 YSLEER. CDR3 loop: CASSQGAGWGNEQFF. CDR3 bases: TGCGCCAGCAGCCAAGGGGCGGGGTGGGGCAATGAGCAGTTCTTC.

The chain links TRBV20-1 to TRBJ2-4; 8 positions match TRBD1. This CDR3 comprises 17 residues. Trimming removed 0 bases from V and 3 bases from J; junction bases left unmatched: 10. The V gene's germline CDR1 is DFQATT and CDR2 SNEGSKA (reference sequence). The CDR3 spells CSARDGTGLLGKNIQYF. In nucleotides, the CDR3 is TGCAGTGCTAGAGATGGGACAGGCCTATTAGGCAAAAACATTCAGTACTTC.

This clonotype was counted a few times. The CDR3 DNA sequence: TGTGCCTGGAGTGAATTTGGGGGGGCGCGTGAGCAGTTCTTC. Its protein product is CAWSEFGGAREQFF. The gene calls are TRBV30 and TRBJ2-1; TRBD2 is a possible D gene (7 bases). CDR3 length equals 14 residues. V was shortened by 1 base and J by 9 bases, with 16 bases between the two germline ends. Per germline, CDR1 GTSNPN and CDR2 SVGIG (reference sequence).

This clonotype was detected only a few times. The junction does not match germline at one end; this may be a read error. The V and J genes are TRBV12-3 or TRBV12-4 and TRBJ1-6, with 7 bases aligning to TRBD1. This CDR3 has 16 residues. Here the CDR3 reads CASSPIRGQSNSPPHF. In DNA form, the CDR3 reads TGTGCCAGCAGTCCTATACGGGGACAGAGTAATTCACCCCCCCACTTT.

This clonotype was detected ten times or more. This chain uses TRBV28 with TRBJ2-7; 8 bases agree with TRBD2. With V trimmed by 2 bases and J by 6 bases, 9 bases remained unmatched. There are 15 residues in the CDR3. CDR1 and CDR2 (germline): MDHEN, SYDVKM. The CDR3 sequence is CASSLEAGGPSEQYF. CDR3 sequence (DNA): TGTGCCAGCAGTTTAGAGGCGGGGGGCCCCTCCGAGCAGTACTTC.

The sample holds many counts of this clonotype. The chain combines TRBV20-1 with TRBJ2-7, with 11 bases fitting TRBD2. V gave up 3 bases and J gave up 2 bases; unmatched junction bases: 6. CDR1 and CDR2 from the germline V gene are DFQATT and SNEGSKA (reference sequence). The CDR3 has 15 amino acids. CDR3 nucleotides: TGCAGTGCTAGGGGGGCTAGCGGGAGGACCTACGAGCAGTACTTC. Translating gives CSARGASGRTYEQYF.

A few counts support this clonotype. The gene calls are TRBV5-1 and TRBJ2-3; 7 nucleotides match TRBD1. The CDR3 is made up of 14 amino acids. The V gene's germline CDR1 is SGHRS and CDR2 YFSETQ. The trim removed 2 bases at V and 4 bases at J, leaving 4 bases unmatched. CDR3 sequence (DNA): TGCGCCAGCAGCTTATATCAGGGGGCAGATACGCAGTATTTT. The encoded protein is CASSLYQGADTQYF.

The sample holds a few counts of this clonotype. CDR3 sequence: CASNIFQGIYGYTF. CDR3 DNA: TGTGCCAGCAACATCTTTCAAGGGATCTATGGCTACACCTTC. The chain recombines TRBV6-1 with TRBJ1-2; D is undetermined. The CDR3 runs 14 residues. The V gene lost 7 bases and the J gene lost 4 bases, with 16 bases spanning the gap. Germline CDR1 and CDR2: MNHNS and SASEGT.